Below are 9 T cell receptor beta chains sequenced from a single sample in a study of memory CD4+ T cells and cytomegalovirus serostatus. Single viable CD3+CD4+CD8-CD45RO+ cells were sorted as the memory CD4+ T cells. Assay used: immunoSEQ multiplex PCR; TCRdb lists only in-frame clones, some missing. The sample has 45,000 to 65,000 clones, 82% seen once. The source material was memory CD4+ T cells from blood. These receptors all come from an adult in good health and CMV-seronegative.

This clone was seen a handful of times. This sequence joins TRBV6-1 and TRBJ1-3; no clear D. The CDR3 length is 17 residues. Trimming removed 4 bases at V and 0 bases at J, with 16 bases between. CDR1 MNHNS and CDR2 SASEGT come from the germline V gene. CDR3 amino acids: CASSAQLPATSGNTIYF. The CDR3 DNA follows: TGTGCCAGCAGTGCCCAACTCCCAGCAACCTCTGGAAACACCATATATTTT.

V is TRBV28 and J is TRBJ2-7; D might be TRBD2 (6 bases). Germline V gives CDR1 MDHEN, CDR2 SYDVKM. V was trimmed by 5 bases and J by 4 bases, leaving 12 bases between them. The CDR3 covers 13 residues. The CDR3 region is CASSGGAVYEQYF. CDR3 DNA sequence: TGTGCCAGCAGTGGCGGGGCGGTGTACGAGCAGTACTTC.

This clone has only one observation. V usage is TRBV29-1 and J usage is TRBJ1-2, with D uncertain. The CDR3 is 11 amino acids. Germline V lookup: CDR1 SQVTM, CDR2 ANQGSEA. Trimming stripped 4 bases from V and 6 bases from J, with 9 bases between. CDR3 protein: CSVGQGNGYTF. DNA for the CDR3: TGCAGCGTTGGACAAGGAAATGGCTACACCTTC.

The chain recombines TRBV7-2 with TRBJ2-1, with 7 bases aligning to TRBD1. Germline V gene data show CDR1 as SGHTA and CDR2 as FQGNSA. The CDR3 has 17 amino acids. V was pared by 2 bases and J by 3 bases, with 10 bases of the junction left unmatched. Here the CDR3 DNA reads TGTGCCAGCAGCTTAAGGAAAGGGGGCCTTGGCTACAATGAGCAGTTCTTC. Its translation is CASSLRKGGLGYNEQFF.

The rearrangement joins TRBV5-4 to TRBJ2-3; TRBD1 matches at 7 bases. The germline V gene encodes CDR1 SGHNT and CDR2 YYREEE (reference sequence). The V gene end was trimmed by 1 base and the J gene end by 2 bases; junction bases not matched to a gene: 7. This CDR3 has 16 residues. The CDR3 loop is CASSLLGGPPTDTQYF. The CDR3 nucleotides read TGTGCCAGCAGCTTGTTAGGGGGCCCACCCACAGATACGCAGTATTTT.

This rearrangement joins TRBV28 to TRBJ1-4; unclear D gene. The CDR3 extends over 12 amino acids. V lost 2 bases, J lost 11 bases, and 9 bases lay in between. The germline gives CDR1 MDHEN, CDR2 SYDVKM. CDR3 coding DNA: TGTGCCAGCAGTTTAGGTAGCGACAAACTGTTTTTT. This translates into CASSLGSDKLFF.

The J gene is TRBJ1-1, the V gene TRBV30, with TRBD1 as a possible D gene (5 bases). The V end lost 0 bases, the J end lost 1 base, and 12 bases lay between the germline ends. The V gene's germline CDR1 is GTSNPN and CDR2 SVGIG (reference sequence). This CDR3 is 15 amino acids long. The CDR3 region is CAWSVWGVKNTEAFF. CDR3 DNA: TGTGCCTGGAGTGTATGGGGGGTCAAGAACACTGAAGCTTTCTTT.

V is TRBV10-3 and J is TRBJ1-4, with a possible D match to TRBD1 (6 bases). CDR1 and CDR2 from the germline V gene are ENHRY and SYGVKD. CDR3 length: 14 residues. Trimming stripped 10 bases from V and 6 bases from J, with 18 bases between. The CDR3 DNA reads TGTGCCACTCGCCAGGGGACCTTAGATGAAAAACTGTTTTTT. Protein product: CATRQGTLDEKLFF.

The V gene is TRBV9, the J gene TRBJ2-3; D remains unclear. Germline V gene lookup returns CDR1 SGDLS and CDR2 YYNGEE. This CDR3 spans 13 amino acids. Between the trimmed V and J ends, which lost 0 bases and 0 bases, there was a span of 2 bases. The CDR3 is CASSVASTDTQYF. In nucleotides, the CDR3 is TGTGCCAGCAGCGTAGCTAGCACAGATACGCAGTATTTT.